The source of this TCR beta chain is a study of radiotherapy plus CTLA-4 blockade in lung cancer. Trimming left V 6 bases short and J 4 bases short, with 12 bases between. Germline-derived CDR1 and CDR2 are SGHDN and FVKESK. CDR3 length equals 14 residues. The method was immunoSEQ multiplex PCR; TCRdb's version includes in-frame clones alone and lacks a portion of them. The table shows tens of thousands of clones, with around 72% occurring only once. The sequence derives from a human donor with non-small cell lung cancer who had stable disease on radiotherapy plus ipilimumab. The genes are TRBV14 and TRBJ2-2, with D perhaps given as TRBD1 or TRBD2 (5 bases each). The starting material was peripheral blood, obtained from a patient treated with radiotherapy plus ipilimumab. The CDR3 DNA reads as TGTGCCAGCAGTGCTAAGGGGAGCACCGGGGAGCTGTTTTTT. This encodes CASSAKGSTGELFF.